One and the same sample provided the 27 T cell receptor beta chains below, sequenced in a study of regulatory T cells in long-lasting Graves disease (dated by TCRdb to the early 2020s). Per the publication, the time point label means: newly diagnosed GD, antithyroid drugs for less than 3 months. RNA was extracted from PBMCs in TRIzol for both TCR sequencing and RNA sequencing. Library generation was performed with multiplex PCR. The sample was run on an Illumina HiSeq 4000. iRepertoire HTBI primers and Arm-PCR amplification of CDR3 regions were used to construct TCR beta libraries. TCRdb reanalyzed the raw reads on its own, using fastp at Q25 for trimming and MiXCR for clone calling, and kept in-frame beta chains. CDR3 protein duplicates are merged, each entry listing the most common genes and DNA. The sample table records about 200,000 distinct CDR3 sequences; roughly 18% of these occur just once. The ten largest clones represent about an eighth of the sample.

The sample also formed part of further work on T cells in Graves' hyperthyroidism and ophthalmopathy.

The specimen comprised peripheral blood mononuclear cells (PBMCs), sampled at new diagnosis, from a patient treated with antithyroid drugs. The source is a woman younger than 45 with Graves disease. Donor details come from another sample of the same person, matched by shared clones.

A note on this clonotype: A much larger clone is a single base away; this may be a read error. The chain recombines TRBV6-2 or TRBV6-3 with TRBJ1-1; 9 bases are shared with TRBD1. Germline V CDR1 and CDR2: MNHEY, SVGEGT. The CDR3 sequence is 16 residues long. CDR3 region: CASTAALGTGKVEALF. The DNA for the CDR3 is TGTGCCAGCACTGCGGCCCTAGGGACAGGGAAGGTTGAAGCTCTCTTT.

This clonotype has at least ten counts. The chain joins TRBV7-9 to TRBJ2-5; TRBD2 matches at 9 bases. The germline CDR1 and CDR2 sequences are SEHNR and FQNEAQ (reference sequence). V lost 1 base, J lost 4 bases, and 4 bases stayed unmatched. This CDR3 has 15 residues. DNA for the CDR3: TGTGCCAGCAGCTTAGGTAGCGGGAGTTTAGAGACCCAGTACTTC. This encodes CASSLGSGSLETQYF.

At least ten counts were recorded for this clonotype. The chain carries TRBV24-1 and TRBJ2-3, with 8 positions matching TRBD2. After removal of 4 bases from V and 1 base from J, the junction contained 6 bases not matched to a gene. The germline V gene encodes CDR1 KGHDR and CDR2 SFDVKD. CDR3 length equals 16 residues. The CDR3 sequence: CATSDPRREGTDTQYF. In DNA form, the CDR3 reads TGTGCCACCAGTGACCCCAGGCGGGAGGGCACAGATACGCAGTATTTT.

This clonotype was recorded at least ten times. This chain links TRBV28 with TRBJ1-1; a weak D match, TRBD1 (5 bases). Germline V gene data show CDR1 as MDHEN and CDR2 as SYDVKM. V was shortened by 3 bases and J by 8 bases, with 25 bases between the two germline ends. The CDR3 is 17 residues long. CDR3 sequence (DNA): TGTGCCAGCAGTTTTGGGGGGACGAGCAGCGGGATATCAGAAGCTTTCTTT. Its translation is CASSFGGTSSGISEAFF.

This clonotype was seen many times. The rearrangement joins TRBV6-2 or TRBV6-3 to TRBJ2-3; 7 bases line up with TRBD1. Germline values: CDR1 MNHEY, CDR2 SVGEGT. V lost 7 bases to trimming and J lost 2 bases; unmatched junction nucleotides: 9. The CDR3 is made up of 15 amino acids. CDR3 nucleotides: TGTGCCAGCACCCGACAGGGCAGCAACACAGATACGCAGTATTTT. Translating it yields CASTRQGSNTDTQYF.

This clonotype has ten or more counts. The chain is built from TRBV28 and TRBJ2-2; D perhaps matches TRBD2 (6 bases). The V end was cut by 10 bases, the J end by 4 bases, with 13 bases between. This CDR3 contains 13 residues. Germline lookup yields CDR1 MDHEN and CDR2 SYDVKM. The CDR3 region has the DNA TGTGCCACTCCCAGCGGGCCCACCGGGGAGCTGTTTTTT. Amino acids: CATPSGPTGELFF.

There are many counts of this clonotype. Given a much more abundant clone one base away, this may be a read error. V and J are TRBV6-1 and TRBJ1-6; no clear D. V lost 6 bases and J lost 7, with 7 bases in between. The CDR3 runs to 12 residues. The germline CDR1 and CDR2 sequences are MNHNS and SASEGT. As DNA, the CDR3 is TGTGCCAGCAGCTTAAAGAATTCACCCCTCCACTTT. This translates into CASSLKNSPLHF.

The V call is TRBV9, the J call TRBJ1-3; D unclear. Germline-derived CDR1 and CDR2 are SGDLS and YYNGEE. Between the trimmed V and J ends, which lost 1 base and 0 bases, there was a span of 5 bases. There are 14 residues in the CDR3. In DNA form, the CDR3 reads TGTGCCAGCAGCGTAACAGTCTCTGGAAACACCATATATTTT. It yields the protein CASSVTVSGNTIYF. Based on the CDR3 plus reference TRBV9 and TRBJ1-3, the full variable domain is DSGVTQTPKHLITATGQRVTLRCSPRSGDLSVYWYQQSLDQGLQFLIQYYNGEERAKGNILERFSAQQFPDLHSELNLSSLELGDSALYFCASSVTVSGNTIYFGEGSWLTVV.

This clonotype was observed once. V gene TRBV11-1 combines with J gene TRBJ2-7; D is possibly TRBD1 (6 bases). The V end was cut by 6 bases, the J end by 4 bases, with 13 bases between. The CDR3 loop spans 13 amino acids. The germline gives CDR1 SGHAT, CDR2 FQDESV (reference sequence). CDR3 sequence reads: CASSWGRGYEQYF. CDR3 nucleotides: TGTGCCAGCAGTTGGGGCAGGGGTTACGAGCAGTACTTC.

The table lists this clonotype with many counts. The chain has TRBV7-8 and TRBJ1-1; D unresolved. The CDR3 has 14 amino acids. V lost 3 bases and J 0 bases, leaving 8 bases between the germline ends. From germline, CDR1 is SGHVS and CDR2 FQNEAQ. DNA of the CDR3: TGTGCCAGCAGCTTTCGCGGTATGAACACTGAAGCTTTCTTT. This gives the protein CASSFRGMNTEAFF.

This clonotype has at least ten counts. CDR3 region: CASSLLGNQPQHF. CDR3 bases: TGTGCCAGCAGTTTATTGGGCAATCAGCCCCAGCATTTT. The V call is TRBV28, the J call TRBJ1-5; D is uncertain. CDR3 length: 13 amino acids. The germline V gene has CDR1 MDHEN and CDR2 SYDVKM. Deletions cut 1 base from V and 2 bases from J, with 3 bases between.

There are many counts of this clonotype. The chain links TRBV3-1 to TRBJ2-3; unclear D gene. The CDR3 runs to 14 residues. Germline V lookup: CDR1 LGHDT, CDR2 YNNKEL (reference sequence). The V gene lost 4 bases and the J gene lost 4 bases, with 12 bases spanning the gap. Written as DNA, the CDR3 is TGTGCCAGCAGCCTCCGGCAAGCCGCAGATACGCAGTATTTT. Translating gives CASSLRQAADTQYF.

Many counts were recorded for this clonotype. This chain links TRBV2 with TRBJ1-6, with D possibly TRBD1 on 6 matching bases. CDR1 is SNHLY, CDR2 FYNNEI, per germline. The CDR3 runs to 18 residues. Trimming took off 3 bases at V and 9 bases at J, with 24 bases between the two ends. The CDR3 DNA is TGTGCCAGCAGTGATGTACAGGGCTATTCTGAAGTTTCTTCACCCCTCCACTTT. Translation: CASSDVQGYSEVSSPLHF.

This clonotype was seen repeatedly, ten times or more. The V and J genes are TRBV19 and TRBJ2-5; TRBD1 matches 7 bases. This CDR3 is built from 15 residues. The ends lost 4 bases at V and 5 bases at J; junction bases unmatched: 10. Germline-derived CDR1 and CDR2 are LNHDA and SQIVND (reference sequence). The CDR3 nucleotides read TGTGCCAGTAGTACAAAATGGGACAGAGGGGAGACCCAGTACTTC. Its translation: CASSTKWDRGETQYF.

There are many counts of this clonotype. This chain uses TRBV28 with TRBJ2-3; D may match TRBD1 or TRBD2 (6 bases each). Germline V CDR1 and CDR2: MDHEN, SYDVKM. There are 14 residues in the CDR3. Trimming shortened V by 10 bases and J by 4 bases, and 18 bases separated the two germline ends. The CDR3 DNA is TGTGCCACCCAACCCGGGGGCTCATCAGATACGCAGTATTTT. This encodes CATQPGGSSDTQYF. Full variable domain (remainder filled in from reference TRBV28 and TRBJ2-3): DVKVTQSSRYLVKRTGEKVFLECVQDMDHENMFWYRQDPGLGLRLIYFSYDVKMKEKGDIPEGYSVSREKKERFSLILESASTNQTSMYLCATQPGGSSDTQYFGPGTRLTVL.

A note on this clonotype: At one end, the junction sequence differs from germline, possibly due to a read error. This chain links TRBV12-3 or TRBV12-4 with TRBJ1-4, with 10 bases lining up with TRBD1. CDR3 length equals 14 residues. As DNA, the CDR3 is TGTGCCAGCAGGACGGGACAGGGGAATGGAAAACTGTTTTTT. It encodes CASRTGQGNGKLFF.

This clonotype showed up many times. The chain uses TRBV2 and TRBJ2-5; 8 bases align to TRBD1. The CDR3 is 17 amino acids. Germline V CDR1 and CDR2: SNHLY, FYNNEI. The J segment lost 5 bases and the V segment lost 2 bases, leaving 13 bases of the junction unmatched. The CDR3 loop reads CASSEMRGAGGAETQYF. DNA for the CDR3: TGTGCCAGCAGTGAAATGCGTGGGGCAGGGGGCGCCGAGACCCAGTACTTC.

This clonotype was seen repeatedly, ten times or more. The J gene is TRBJ2-3, the V gene TRBV28, with 7 bases lining up with TRBD2. The J segment lost 6 bases and the V segment lost 5 bases, leaving 11 bases of the junction unmatched. CDR3 length equals 15 residues. Germline V CDR1 and CDR2: MDHEN, SYDVKM. CDR3 nucleotides: TGTGCCAGCAGTAATTTCAGGTGGCGGGGGGATACGCAGTATTTT. Translation: CASSNFRWRGDTQYF. Together with reference TRBV28 and TRBJ2-3, the CDR3 gives the full variable domain: DVKVTQSSRYLVKRTGEKVFLECVQDMDHENMFWYRQDPGLGLRLIYFSYDVKMKEKGDIPEGYSVSREKKERFSLILESASTNQTSMYLCASSNFRWRGDTQYFGPGTRLTVL.

The table lists this clonotype with many counts. The CDR3 spells CASSVSRDRGISGANVLTF. The CDR3 DNA is TGTGCCAGTAGTGTCTCCCGGGACAGGGGAATCTCTGGGGCCAACGTCCTGACTTTC. The chain is built from TRBV19 and TRBJ2-6; 10 positions agree with TRBD1. The V and J ends lost 5 bases and 0 bases, in that order; junction bases with no gene match: 10. Germline values: CDR1 LNHDA, CDR2 SQIVND (reference sequence). The CDR3 length is 19 residues.

On this clonotype itself: Only one base separates this from a far larger clonotype, so it likely reflects a read error. The chain has TRBV6-2 or TRBV6-3 and TRBJ2-5; 7 positions agree with TRBD2. The CDR3 consists of 15 residues. Unmatched junction bases numbered 13, after V lost 5 bases and J lost 7 bases. CDR1 and CDR2 from the germline V gene are MNHEY and SVGEGT. CDR3 bases: TGTGCCAGCAGTGATTCCGACTTGGGCGGGGGGACCCAGTACTTC. The encoded protein is CASSDSDLGGGTQYF.

This clonotype was detected many times. The CDR3 loop is CASSLKWGGGHNEQFF. CDR3 nucleotide sequence: TGTGCCAGCAGCTTAAAGTGGGGGGGGGGCCACAATGAGCAGTTCTTC. The rearrangement joins TRBV7-3 to TRBJ2-1; the D gene is possibly TRBD2 (7 bases). Looked up from germline, CDR1 is SGHTA and CDR2 is FQGTGA. The CDR3 runs to 16 residues. V lost 1 base and J lost 5, with 15 bases in between. The full variable domain, completed using reference TRBV7-3 and TRBJ2-1, is GAGVSQTPSNKVTEKGKYVELRCDPISGHTALYWYRQSLGQGPEFLIYFQGTGAADDSGLPNDRFFAVRPEGSVSTLKIQRTERGDSAVYLCASSLKWGGGHNEQFFGPGTRLTVL.

The chain has TRBV5-1 and TRBJ2-5; TRBD1 agrees at 7 bases. Unmatched junction bases numbered 10, after V lost 0 bases and J lost 5 bases. Germline V CDR1 and CDR2: SGHRS, YFSETQ. CDR3 length: 16 residues. The CDR3 region has the DNA TGCGCCAGCAGCTTGGGGCCAACAGGGGTTCTGGAGACCCAGTACTTC. This sequence encodes CASSLGPTGVLETQYF.

This clonotype was picked up many times. Sequence at one end of the junction differs from germline and may be a read error. The chain joins TRBV20-1 to TRBJ2-1; D unclear. From germline, CDR1 is DFQATT and CDR2 SNEGSKA (reference sequence). This CDR3 is built from 14 residues. The CDR3 spells CSASRLEAYDEQFF. CDR3 nucleotides: TGCAGTGCTAGTCGGCTAGAGGCCTACGATGAGCAGTTCTTC.

This clonotype was picked up one time. CDR3 loop: CASSGGDTEAFF. The CDR3 bases are TGTGCCAGCTCCGGCGGGGACACTGAAGCTTTCTTT. This sequence joins TRBV18 and TRBJ1-1; D gene uncertain. Germline values: CDR1 KGHSH, CDR2 LQKENI. Trimming pared 6 bases from V and 3 bases from J, leaving 8 bases between. There are 12 residues in the CDR3.

The chain combines TRBV6-1 with TRBJ2-1, with TRBD1 matching over 9 bases. V lost 6 bases and J lost 6; bases outside the gene matches: 6. This CDR3 spans 14 amino acids. Looked up from germline, CDR1 is MNHNS and CDR2 is SASEGT. The CDR3 spells CASSRDRVFNEQFF. The CDR3 DNA reads TGTGCCAGCAGCCGGGACAGGGTTTTCAATGAGCAGTTCTTC.

This clonotype was seen repeatedly, ten times or more. The chain uses TRBV11-2 and TRBJ2-5; no definite D call. Trimming left V 5 bases short and J 2 bases short, with 18 bases between. CDR1 is SGHAT, CDR2 FQNNGV, per germline. CDR3 length equals 16 residues. The CDR3 nucleotides read TGTGCCAGCAGCCTTTACCCCCTCCGGGTGCAAGAGACCCAGTACTTC. It yields the protein CASSLYPLRVQETQYF.

This clonotype was seen a few times. A much larger clone is a single base away; this may be a read error. The chain couples TRBV10-3 to TRBJ2-1; D not certain. The V end lost 4 bases, the J end lost 4 bases, and 11 bases lay between the germline ends. The CDR3 runs to 14 residues. The germline V gene encodes CDR1 ENHRY and CDR2 SYGVKD. CDR3 amino acids: CAISGTDLYNEQFF. In DNA, the CDR3 is TGTGCCATCAGTGGGACCGACCTATACAATGAGCAGTTCTTC.